Listed below are T cell receptor beta chains from one sample, sequenced in a study of beta chain features in type 1 diabetes. The table came from immunoSEQ multiplex PCR; TCRdb's copy has only in-frame clones and leaves some out. The repertoire holds approximately 44,000 clones, roughly 70% seen once, with about 2% in the top ten. The sequenced material came from Tregs from blood. These receptors were collected from a woman under 30 with type 1 diabetes. CDR3s include the opening cysteine and the closing phenylalanine or tryptophan. The D gene is left open where the match is weak. The size field is filled for only some rows; it gives once, few, many or a size class.

V,size,D,J,CDR3,DNA
TRBV5-6,NA,NA,TRBJ2-3,CASSLVRGKDTQYF,TGTGCCAGCAGCTTGGTTAGGGGGAAGGATACGCAGTATTTT
TRBV30,NA,NA,TRBJ2-1,CAWSGPGEQFF,TGTGCCTGGAGTGGCCCGGGTGAGCAGTTCTTC
TRBV7-2,NA,TRBD2,TRBJ2-7,CASSLAAPGLGPYEQYF,TGTGCCAGCAGCTTAGCCGCCCCGGGACTAGGCCCTTACGAGCAGTACTTC
TRBV29-1,few,NA,TRBJ2-6,CSVEKDSSGANVLTF,TGCAGCGTTGAAAAAGACAGCTCTGGGGCCAACGTCCTGACTTTC
TRBV9,once,NA,TRBJ2-7,CASSALGLPYEQYF,TGTGCCAGCAGCGCTCTGGGACTTCCTTACGAGCAGTACTTC
TRBV5-8,NA,NA,TRBJ1-1,CASTSLRAGWSTEAFF,TGTGCCAGCACCTCCCTTAGGGCAGGGTGGTCCACTGAAGCTTTCTTT
TRBV19,NA,TRBD1,TRBJ1-1,CASSYTGAAFF,TGTGCCAGTAGCTACACAGGGGCGGCTTTCTTT
TRBV10-3,few,NA,TRBJ1-5,CATLPGGGNQPQHF,TGTGCCACCCTGCCCGGGGGGGGCAATCAGCCCCAGCATTTT
TRBV29-1,few,TRBD1,TRBJ2-5,CSVRTGPETQYF,TGCAGCGTTAGGACAGGTCCAGAGACCCAGTACTTC
TRBV5-6,NA,NA,TRBJ2-1,CASSPGHRQKFEQFF,TGTGCCAGCAGCCCGGGACATAGACAAAAATTTGAGCAGTTCTTC
TRBV4-3,NA,TRBD1,TRBJ2-7,CASSPTGTGLGLGLGFYEQYF,TGCGCCAGCAGCCCGACCGGGACAGGGTTAGGGTTAGGGTTAGGGTTCTACGAGCAGTACTTC
TRBV2,few,NA,TRBJ2-1,CASIRDWDYNEQFF,TGTGCCAGCATAAGGGACTGGGACTACAATGAGCAGTTCTTC
TRBV28,NA,NA,TRBJ2-3,CASSSTLQGTQYF,TGTGCCAGCAGTTCTACCCTCCAGGGTACGCAGTATTTT
TRBV28,once,TRBD2,TRBJ2-1,CASSFPGLARREQFF,TGTGCCAGCAGTTTCCCGGGACTAGCGAGAAGGGAGCAGTTCTTC
TRBV5-1,NA,TRBD1,TRBJ2-7,CASSLELQGARYEQYF,TGCGCCAGCAGCTTGGAATTACAGGGGGCGCGATACGAGCAGTACTTC
TRBV7-2,NA,TRBD1,TRBJ1-2,CASSPQQGANYGYTF,TGTGCCAGCAGCCCACAACAGGGGGCTAACTATGGCTACACCTTC
TRBV19,NA,TRBD1,TRBJ2-3,CASSMARGRTDTQYF,TGTGCCAGTAGTATGGCCAGGGGGCGAACAGATACGCAGTATTTT
TRBV13,NA,TRBD1,TRBJ1-1,CASSRGGRADTEAFF,TGTGCCAGCAGCCGAGGGGGCAGGGCGGACACTGAAGCTTTCTTT
TRBV6-5,NA,TRBD1,TRBJ2-7,CASSLYQGVVYEQYF,TGTGCCAGCAGTTTATATCAGGGGGTAGTGTACGAGCAGTACTTC
TRBV6-5,NA,TRBD1,TRBJ1-3,CASSYSTGYGNTIYF,TGTGCCAGCAGTTACTCGACAGGGTACGGAAACACCATATATTTT
TRBV5-1,NA,NA,TRBJ1-5,CASSPEGQFNQPQHF,TGCGCCAGCAGCCCTGAGGGACAATTCAATCAGCCCCAGCATTTT
TRBV4-3,NA,TRBD1,TRBJ1-2,CASSQGRTGGAWGYTF,TGCGCCAGCAGCCAAGGTCGTACAGGGGGCGCCTGGGGCTACACCTTC
TRBV7-2,NA,NA,TRBJ2-5,CASSLALNTQETQYF,TGTGCCAGCAGCTTAGCTCTGAATACTCAAGAGACCCAGTACTTC
TRBV19,few,NA,TRBJ1-2,CATLRDFGGYTF,TGTGCCACACTAAGGGACTTTGGTGGCTACACCTTC
TRBV5-1,NA,NA,TRBJ2-7,CASSLDPTGRRNEQYF,TGCGCCAGCAGCTTGGACCCGACAGGGAGGAGGAACGAGCAGTACTTC
TRBV7-9,NA,TRBD1,TRBJ2-1,CASARGPLSEQFF,TGTGCCAGCGCAAGGGGGCCGCTGAGTGAGCAGTTCTTC
TRBV18,once,NA,TRBJ1-4,CASSPFLEAEKLFF,TGTGCCAGCTCACCGTTCTTAGAGGCCGAAAAACTGTTTTTT
TRBV12-2,NA,NA,TRBJ2-7,CASRLNNEQVYEQYF,TGTGCAAGTCGCTTGAATAACGAGCAGGTTTACGAGCAGTACTTC
TRBV4-3,NA,NA,TRBJ2-2,CASSQVGAGTGELFF,TGCGCCAGCAGCCAAGTTGGGGCCGGGACCGGGGAGCTGTTTTTT
TRBV7-2,NA,TRBD2,TRBJ2-2,CASSSSLAGGKVGELFF,TGTGCCAGCAGCTCCTCCCTAGCGGGGGGGAAGGTGGGGGAGCTGTTTTTT
TRBV7-2,NA,NA,TRBJ1-2,CASSSSGGYGYTF,TGTGCCAGCAGCTCATCCGGGGGATATGGCTACACCTTC
TRBV9,few,NA,TRBJ2-1,CASSELSGSYNEQFF,TGTGCCAGCAGCGAGCTATCAGGCTCCTACAATGAGCAGTTCTTC
TRBV9,NA,TRBD1,TRBJ2-7,CASSPGTALRSSYEQYF,TGTGCCAGCAGCCCCGGGACAGCTCTAAGAAGCTCCTACGAGCAGTACTTC
TRBV7-2,once,NA,TRBJ2-5,CAGAGGPRQETQYF,TGTGCCGGGGCCGGTGGGCCCCGTCAAGAGACCCAGTACTTC
TRBV29-1,NA,TRBD1,TRBJ2-7,CSVARTGSYEQYF,TGCAGCGTTGCAAGGACAGGGTCCTACGAGCAGTACTTC
TRBV10-3,NA,TRBD1,TRBJ1-2,CAIRRQGGDGYTF,TGTGCCATCAGACGACAGGGTGGCGACGGCTACACCTTC
TRBV5-1,NA,NA,TRBJ1-1,CASSTTRNTEAFF,TGCGCCAGCAGCACAACCCGGAACACTGAAGCTTTCTTT
TRBV5-1,NA,NA,TRBJ1-5,CASSAGGNSNQPQHF,TGCGCCAGCAGCGCGGGGGGAAATAGCAATCAGCCCCAGCATTTT
TRBV7-9,NA,NA,TRBJ2-3,CASSLRQLRDTQYF,TGTGCCAGCAGCTTACGACAATTGAGAGATACGCAGTATTTT
TRBV5-1,NA,TRBD2,TRBJ2-1,CASSLASGGSSYNEQFF,TGCGCCAGCAGCTTGGCGTCTGGCGGGAGCTCGTACAATGAGCAGTTCTTC
TRBV29-1,few,TRBD2,TRBJ2-2,CSVDWGGTGELFF,TGCAGCGTTGATTGGGGGGGCACCGGGGAGCTGTTTTTT
TRBV6-1,NA,NA,TRBJ1-1,CASSYTEAFF,TGTGCCAGTTCTTACACTGAAGCTTTCTTT
TRBV7-2,NA,NA,TRBJ1-2,CASSIGTVSTYGYTF,TGTGCCAGCAGCATTGGGACTGTCAGTACCTATGGCTACACCTTC
TRBV29-1,NA,TRBD2,TRBJ2-1,CSVRGRTSSYNEQFF,TGCAGCGTCAGAGGTAGGACTAGCTCCTACAATGAGCAGTTCTTC
TRBV18,few,NA,TRBJ2-5,CASSPGTYETQYF,TGTGCCAGCTCACCCGGGACTTATGAGACCCAGTACTTC
TRBV7-9,NA,NA,TRBJ2-3,CASSLVGGTQYF,TGTGCCAGCAGCTTAGTTGGAGGTACGCAGTATTTT
TRBV5-6,NA,NA,TRBJ2-1,CASSPTVRGINEQFF,TGTGCCAGCAGCCCCACAGTCAGGGGAATCAATGAGCAGTTCTTC
TRBV7-9,NA,NA,TRBJ2-7,CASTKGDGPYEQYF,TGTGCCAGCACGAAGGGGGACGGACCCTACGAGCAGTACTTC
TRBV28,few,NA,TRBJ1-1,CASSSLGGLRAFF,TGTGCCAGCAGTTCCCTAGGCGGTCTAAGGGCTTTCTTT
TRBV27,NA,NA,TRBJ2-1,CASSFYSGARYNEQFF,TGTGCCAGCAGTTTTTATTCGGGAGCCCGCTACAATGAGCAGTTCTTC
TRBV7-2,NA,NA,TRBJ1-3,CASSLGSQAISGNTIYF,TGTGCCAGCAGCTTAGGTTCCCAAGCTATCTCTGGAAACACCATATATTTT
TRBV25-1,NA,TRBD1,TRBJ1-2,CASRSTGALNYGYTF,TGTGCCAGCAGGTCGACAGGGGCCCTTAACTATGGCTACACCTTC
TRBV15,NA,TRBD1,TRBJ1-1,CATSTRQGRAFF,TGTGCCACCAGCACCCGACAGGGGAGAGCTTTCTTT
TRBV5-1,NA,TRBD1,TRBJ1-2,CASSLQTGPGYGYTF,TGCGCCAGCAGCCTTCAGACAGGGCCGGGCTATGGCTACACCTTC
TRBV4-1,once,NA,TRBJ2-3,CASSQATATDTQYF,TGCGCCAGCAGCCAAGCGACAGCCACAGATACGCAGTATTTT
TRBV29-1,NA,TRBD2,TRBJ2-1,CRGGLAGDYEQFF,TGCAGAGGCGGCCTAGCGGGAGATTATGAGCAGTTCTTC
TRBV10-3,NA,TRBD1,TRBJ1-1,CAIRQGTGGTEAFF,TGTGCCATCAGACAGGGGACTGGGGGCACTGAAGCTTTCTTT